Below, 5 T cell receptor beta chains from the same sample are listed, as sequenced in a study of blood T cell repertoires in COVID-19. This table comes from immunoSEQ multiplex PCR, and its TCRdb copy is limited to in-frame clones, with some not included. The profile shows under 200,000 clones, roughly 84% of them singletons. The specimen sequenced was PBMCs or T cells enriched from blood (not recorded which). The receptor source for this set is a woman under 40 who had been exposed to COVID-19.

This chain uses TRBV6-2 or TRBV6-3 with TRBJ1-5; TRBD1 agrees at 8 bases. Looked up from germline, CDR1 is MNHEY and CDR2 is SVGEGT. This CDR3 spans 17 amino acids. The V and J ends lost 5 bases and 5 bases, in that order; junction bases with no gene match: 14. The CDR3 spells CASSPGTGFILDQPQHF. The CDR3 bases are TGTGCCAGCAGTCCCGGGACAGGTTTTATTCTAGATCAGCCCCAGCATTTT.

The chain employs TRBV25-1 and TRBJ1-2; the D gene is possibly TRBD1 (6 bases). Germline lookup yields CDR1 MGHDK and CDR2 SYGVNS. The CDR3 is made up of 15 amino acids. The ends were cut back, 7 bases at V and 8 bases at J, with 23 bases in the middle. In DNA, the CDR3 is TGTGCCAGCACCCCAAGGGGAGGGGGACTTTCGGGCTACACCTTC. Its protein is CASTPRGGGLSGYTF.

The chain carries TRBV2 and TRBJ1-4; 9 bases line up with TRBD1. Germline-derived CDR1 and CDR2 are SNHLY and FYNNEI. The CDR3 covers 16 residues. The V gene end was trimmed by 0 bases and the J gene end by 4 bases; junction bases not matched to a gene: 3. This CDR3 is CASSEARTGVNEKLFF. In nucleotides, the CDR3 is TGTGCCAGCAGTGAAGCGCGGACAGGGGTTAATGAAAAACTGTTTTTT.

The V and J genes are TRBV4-1 and TRBJ1-3; no clear D. V was shortened by 1 base and J by 7 bases, with 8 bases between the two germline ends. Germline assignment: CDR1 MGHRA and CDR2 YSYEKL. This CDR3 has 13 residues. CDR3 in DNA: TGCGCCAGCAGCCAAGGGGAGAAGAACACCATATATTTT. It codes for CASSQGEKNTIYF.

This chain uses TRBV10-1 with TRBJ1-6; TRBD1 is a possible D gene (6 bases). V was trimmed by 0 bases and J by 7 bases, leaving 7 bases between them. This CDR3 has 14 residues. Germline V lookup: CDR1 WNHNN, CDR2 SYGVQD (reference sequence). The CDR3 DNA follows: TGCGCCAGCAGTGAGTCAGGGGGAAATTCACCCCTCCACTTT. Protein: CASSESGGNSPLHF.